This passage covers 5 T cell receptor beta chains from one sample sequenced in a study of monozygotic twins with inflammatory bowel disease. TCRdb re-called the 5' RACE reads; every CDR3 protein appears as one record, without DNA. The listing contains about 210,000 distinct CDR3 sequences. The sequencing input was blood. The receptor set was obtained from a human donor with ulcerative colitis or Crohn's disease, or a healthy co-twin of an affected twin (not recorded which).

The chain has TRBV27 and TRBJ2-3; the D gene TCRdb calls, TRBD1, cannot be checked with no DNA. CDR3 length: 15 amino acids. Germline V gene lookup returns CDR1 MNHEY and CDR2 SMNVEV (reference sequence). Here the CDR3 reads CASSLSTGNTDTQYF.

This rearrangement joins TRBV5-1 to TRBJ1-1. The CDR3 loop spans 13 amino acids. Germline values: CDR1 SGHRS, CDR2 YFSETQ. CDR3 residues: CASSLGKNTEAFF.

The chain has TRBV7-2 and TRBJ2-1; TCRdb reports TRBD1, a call that lacks DNA to check it against. CDR3 length: 16 residues. CDR1 SGHTA and CDR2 FQGNSA come from the germline V gene. The CDR3 region is CASSPLYGGALNEQFF.

The chain has TRBV7-8 and TRBJ2-3. Germline CDR1 and CDR2: SGHVS and FQNEAQ. The CDR3 extends over 15 amino acids. CDR3 sequence: CASSLPRSYTDTQYF.

This rearrangement joins TRBV12-3 or TRBV12-4 to TRBJ2-2; TCRdb's assignment of TRBD2 cannot be checked, as there is no DNA. The CDR3 contains 14 residues. CDR3 region: CASTPSDLPGELFF.